This entry concerns a single T cell receptor (beta chain). The CDR3 is 12 amino acids. Germline V gene lookup returns CDR1 SGHAT and CDR2 FQNNGV. The trim removed 4 bases at V and 7 bases at J, leaving 1 base unmatched. This entry comes from a study of blood T cell repertoires in COVID-19. Across the study: Italy, Spain and the United States were the sources of the convalescent and acute COVID-19 samples. From T cells, B-cell-depleted T cells, or PBMCs came the material, which was cDNA or gDNA.

In the original workflow: By means of reference gene primer amplification, nucleated cell counts were estimated. Clones were read by immunoSEQ multiplex PCR, and TCRdb kept only the in-frame ones, dropping some. That table furnishes V, J and clone size, whereas the DNA furnished D and trimming. The data show around 250,000 clones, around 90% seen once. The material sequenced was peripheral blood. This TCR came from a middle-aged woman who had recovered from COVID-19. The chain employs TRBV11-2 and TRBJ2-7, with 10 bases that match TRBD2. The CDR3 DNA reads as TGTGCCAGCAGCTCACTAGCGGGGGAGCAGTACTTC. Protein sequence: CASSSLAGEQYF.